The text below deals with one TCR beta chain. What it binds is unknown. The CDR3 covers 13 residues. CDR1 is SEHNR, CDR2 FQNEAQ, per germline (reference sequence). V was shortened by 3 bases and J by 7 bases, with 12 bases between the two germline ends. Generated by immunoSEQ multiplex PCR, the TCRdb table keeps only in-frame clones and is missing some. The sample lists about 42,000 clones, over 90% occurring once. Stable vitiligo meant no lesion change over the previous 6 months. Stable patients also lacked confetti depigmentation, a sign of active vitiligo. The sample is drawn from a study of resident and recirculating memory T cells in vitiligo. Study-wide findings and caveats: No unique dominant TCR clone was found in vitiligo lesions.

Sequenced sample: blood. This chain uses TRBV7-9 with TRBJ2-5; D might be TRBD1 (5 bases). The sequence was obtained from a male donor with vitiligo. Here the CDR3 reads CASSFTSQGTQYF. CDR3 nucleotide sequence: TGTGCCAGCAGCTTTACCTCCCAGGGGACCCAGTACTTC.